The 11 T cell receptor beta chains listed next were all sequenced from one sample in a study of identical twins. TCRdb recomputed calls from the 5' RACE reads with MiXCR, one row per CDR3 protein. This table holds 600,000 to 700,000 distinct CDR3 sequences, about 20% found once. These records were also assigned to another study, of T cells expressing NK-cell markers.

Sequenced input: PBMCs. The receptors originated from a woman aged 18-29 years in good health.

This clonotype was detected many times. The CDR3 region is CSAPLDRSYGYTF. Written as DNA, the CDR3 is TGCAGTGCTCCTCTCGACAGAAGCTATGGCTACACCTTC. J is TRBJ1-2 and V is TRBV20-1; tentatively, D is TRBD1 (5 bases). This CDR3 contains 13 residues. Trimming removed 5 bases from V and 4 bases from J, with 14 bases in between. CDR1 is DFQATT and CDR2 is SNEGSKA in the germline V gene (reference sequence).

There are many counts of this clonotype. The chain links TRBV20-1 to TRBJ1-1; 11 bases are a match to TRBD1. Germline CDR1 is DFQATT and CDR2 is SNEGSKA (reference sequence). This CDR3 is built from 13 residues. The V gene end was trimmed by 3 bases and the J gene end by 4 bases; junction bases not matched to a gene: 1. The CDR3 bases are TGCAGTGCTAGCGGACAGGGGGCCACTGAAGCTTTCTTT. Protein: CSASGQGATEAFF.

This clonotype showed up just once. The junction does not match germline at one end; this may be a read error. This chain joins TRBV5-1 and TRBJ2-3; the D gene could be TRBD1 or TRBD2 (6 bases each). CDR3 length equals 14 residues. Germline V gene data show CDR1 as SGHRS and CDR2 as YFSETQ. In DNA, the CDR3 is TGCGCCAGCAGGTTGGGGGGCCTCACAGATACGCAGTATTTT. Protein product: CASRLGGLTDTQYF.

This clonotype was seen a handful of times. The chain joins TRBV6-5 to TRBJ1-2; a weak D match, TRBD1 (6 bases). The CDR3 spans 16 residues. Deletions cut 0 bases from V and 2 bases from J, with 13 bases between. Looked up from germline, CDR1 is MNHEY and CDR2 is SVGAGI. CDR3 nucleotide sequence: TGTGCCAGCAGTTACTCTGATTTCGGACAGAACTATGGCTACACCTTC. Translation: CASSYSDFGQNYGYTF.

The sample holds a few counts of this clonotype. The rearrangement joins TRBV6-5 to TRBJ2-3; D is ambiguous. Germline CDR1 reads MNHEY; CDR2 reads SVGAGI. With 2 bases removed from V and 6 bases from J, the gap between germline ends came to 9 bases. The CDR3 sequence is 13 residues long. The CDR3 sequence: CASSYRSRDTQYF. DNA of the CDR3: TGTGCCAGCAGTTACCGTTCTCGTGATACGCAGTATTTT.

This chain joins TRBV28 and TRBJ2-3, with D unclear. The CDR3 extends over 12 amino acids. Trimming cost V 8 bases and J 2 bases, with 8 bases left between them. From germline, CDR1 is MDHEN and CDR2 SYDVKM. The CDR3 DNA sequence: TGTGCCAGCGGATTCCTCACAGATACGCAGTATTTT. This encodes CASGFLTDTQYF. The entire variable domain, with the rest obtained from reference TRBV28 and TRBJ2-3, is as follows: DVKVTQSSRYLVKRTGEKVFLECVQDMDHENMFWYRQDPGLGLRLIYFSYDVKMKEKGDIPEGYSVSREKKERFSLILESASTNQTSMYLCASGFLTDTQYFGPGTRLTVL.

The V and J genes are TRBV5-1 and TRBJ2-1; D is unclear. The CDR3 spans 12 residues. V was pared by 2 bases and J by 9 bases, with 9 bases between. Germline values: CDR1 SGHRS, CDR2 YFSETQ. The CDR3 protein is CASSFPLGEQFF. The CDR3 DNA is TGCGCCAGCAGCTTTCCCTTAGGTGAGCAGTTCTTC.

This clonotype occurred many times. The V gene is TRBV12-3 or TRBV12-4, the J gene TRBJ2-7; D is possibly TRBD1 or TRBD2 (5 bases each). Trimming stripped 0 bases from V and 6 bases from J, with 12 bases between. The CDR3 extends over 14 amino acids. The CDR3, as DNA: TGTGCCAGCAGTTTAGCCGGGGACCTACGCGAGCAGTACTTC. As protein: CASSLAGDLREQYF.

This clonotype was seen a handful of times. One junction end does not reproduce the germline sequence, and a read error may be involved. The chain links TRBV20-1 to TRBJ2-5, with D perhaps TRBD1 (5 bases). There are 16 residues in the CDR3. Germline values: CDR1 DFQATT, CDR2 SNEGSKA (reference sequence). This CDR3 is CCARAKDKWYQETQYF. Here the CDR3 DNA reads TGCTGTGCTAGGGCAAAGGACAAATGGTACCAAGAGACCCAGTACTTC.

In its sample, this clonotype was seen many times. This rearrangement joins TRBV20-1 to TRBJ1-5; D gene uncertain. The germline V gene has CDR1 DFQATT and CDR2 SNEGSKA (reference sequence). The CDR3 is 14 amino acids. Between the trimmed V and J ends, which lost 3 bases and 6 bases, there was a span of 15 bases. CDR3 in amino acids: CSASSQTRLQPQHF. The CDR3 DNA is TGCAGTGCTAGTTCTCAGACAAGGCTTCAGCCCCAGCATTTT.

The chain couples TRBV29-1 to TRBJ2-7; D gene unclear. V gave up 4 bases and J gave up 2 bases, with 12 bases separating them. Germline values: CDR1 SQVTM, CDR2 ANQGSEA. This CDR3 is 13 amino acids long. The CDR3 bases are TGCAGCGTTGTAGGAGACGGTGCCTACGAGCAGTACTTC. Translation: CSVVGDGAYEQYF.